This T cell receptor beta chain was identified in a study of blood T cells in healthy people across ages. Whole-study context: About one barcoded beta molecule per two T cells was the capture yield of template switching.

Study-wide findings and caveats: Roughly linear declines in TCR beta diversity per million T cells occurred with age. Naive T cell percentage and TCR beta diversity correlated strongly. Unknown donor CMV status possibly confounded expanded clonotype changes.

The CDR3 consists of 12 residues. Germline CDR1 MGHRA, CDR2 YSYEKL. In its sample, this clonotype was seen a few times. Its specificity is not known. For the second PCR, which ran for roughly 6 to 11 cycles, a sample-barcoded 5' primer and a J-beta primer mix were used. Using its own MiXCR run on the 5' RACE reads, TCRdb lists one record per CDR3 protein. The table lists about 1,400,000 distinct CDR3 sequences, about 40% of them singletons, with around 8% in the top ten. This TCR was recovered from a woman aged 18 to 35 in good health. Input material: blood. The rearrangement uses TRBV4-1 and TRBJ2-5; unclear D gene. The J call may be faulty, since TRBJ2-7 better matches the DNA end. CDR3 DNA: TGCGCCAGCAGCCAAGGCAGATCCGAGCAGTACTTC. Translated: CASSQGRSEQYF.